This T cell receptor beta chain was captured in a study of blood T cell repertoires in COVID-19. The wider study: Nucleic acid was either cDNA or gDNA, and it came from T cells, B-cell-depleted T cells, or PBMCs.

Sequencing was performed with immunoSEQ multiplex PCR; in TCRdb, only in-frame clones are kept and a portion is missing. Seen here are tens of thousands of clones, just over 85% observed once, and the top ten hold around 4.8%. The CDR3 runs 15 residues. V lost 5 bases, J lost 7 bases, and 19 bases lay in between. Germline loops: CDR1 SGHRS, CDR2 YFSETQ. The chain carries TRBV5-1 and TRBJ2-1; D remains unclear. The sample comprised peripheral blood. This TCR derives from a man aged 60-69 years with acute or convalescent COVID-19. CDR3 in amino acids: CASSYDPTEWNEQFF. CDR3 bases: TGCGCCAGCAGTTATGATCCAACGGAGTGGAATGAGCAGTTCTTC.